This entry lists 17 T cell receptor beta chains sequenced from one sample in a study of cytomegalovirus exposure and HLA in healthy donors. Primers included in the PCR were 60 Vbeta and 13 Jbeta primers. Data came from immunoSEQ multiplex PCR; TCRdb stores just in-frame clones and leaves some out. The repertoire has tens of thousands of clones, 75% to 85% of them found once; the top ten carry over 5%. The sequencing input was PBMCs. Receptors were obtained from a male donor in good health and CMV-seronegative.

J is TRBJ2-2 and V is TRBV7-8; D call uncertain. Per germline, CDR1 SGHVS and CDR2 FQNEAQ. The CDR3 contains 16 residues. Trimming pared 0 bases from V and 2 bases from J, leaving 10 bases between. The CDR3 DNA reads TGTGCCAGCAGCTTAGCGAACAGCCTTAACACCGGGGAGCTGTTTTTT. Translating it yields CASSLANSLNTGELFF.

CDR3 DNA sequence: TGTGCTAGTGGTACAGGGAACTCTGGAAACACCATATATTTT. Translating it yields CASGTGNSGNTIYF. V gene TRBV12-5 combines with J gene TRBJ1-3, with a possible D match to TRBD1 (6 bases). There are 14 residues in the CDR3. V lost 5 bases and J 0 bases, leaving 8 bases between the germline ends. Germline V gives CDR1 LGHNT, CDR2 FRNRAP.

This chain connects TRBV7-2 to TRBJ2-3, with unresolved D. The CDR3 consists of 12 residues. Germline V lookup: CDR1 SGHTA, CDR2 FQGNSA. The V end was cut by 5 bases, the J end by 14 bases, with 17 bases between. CDR3 sequence reads: CASSPRGSSPYF. As DNA, the CDR3 is TGTGCCAGCAGCCCCCGAGGTAGCTCCCCGTATTTT.

The chain employs TRBV6-5 and TRBJ2-3, with D unresolved. Germline-derived CDR1 and CDR2 are MNHEY and SVGAGI. V shed 6 bases and J shed 2 bases, with 6 bases lying between them. The CDR3 consists of 12 residues. The CDR3 region is CASSADTDTQYF. The CDR3 DNA reads TGTGCCAGCAGCGCAGACACAGATACGCAGTATTTT.

The CDR3 protein is CASSDEPRASGDGETQYF. The CDR3 coding sequence is TGTGCCAGCAGTGACGAGCCGAGGGCTAGCGGGGATGGGGAGACCCAGTACTTC. This chain joins TRBV6-4 and TRBJ2-5; 9 bases are a match to TRBD2. The V gene's germline CDR1 is MRHNA and CDR2 SNTAGT. The CDR3 totals 18 residues. V lost 2 bases to trimming and J lost 5 bases; unmatched junction nucleotides: 15.

This sequence joins TRBV2 and TRBJ1-1; the D gene is possibly TRBD1 (6 bases). The CDR3 consists of 13 residues. V was clipped by 1 base and J by 5 bases, with 8 bases between them. CDR1 and CDR2 (germline): SNHLY, FYNNEI. CDR3 residues: CASSEVRGTEAFF. The CDR3 nucleotides read TGTGCCAGCAGTGAAGTTAGGGGGACTGAAGCTTTCTTT.

This clone has just a few counts. This chain uses TRBV2 with TRBJ2-3; 11 nucleotides align to TRBD2. The CDR3 runs 14 residues. V dropped 9 bases and J dropped 1; count of bases not matched to a gene: 3. Germline CDR1 and CDR2: SNHLY and FYNNEI. The CDR3 region has the DNA TGTGCCAGTAAGACTAGCGGGGGCACAGATACGCAGTATTTT. Protein sequence: CASKTSGGTDTQYF.

The V and J genes are TRBV6-6 and TRBJ2-5; a possible D gene is TRBD2 (7 bases). The CDR3 length is 16 residues. The V end lost 8 bases, the J end lost 4 bases, and 23 bases lay between the germline ends. The germline V gene has CDR1 MNHNY and CDR2 SVGAGI (reference sequence). Here the CDR3 reads CASGGFGGGTGETQYF. CDR3 DNA: TGTGCCAGCGGGGGCTTTGGGGGGGGGACGGGAGAGACCCAGTACTTC.

CDR3 sequence reads: CASSEGPPVNEQFF. The CDR3, as DNA: TGTGCCAGCAGTGAAGGGCCGCCCGTGAATGAGCAGTTCTTC. V and J are TRBV2 and TRBJ2-1, with D unclear. Trimming removed 1 base at V and 7 bases at J, with 11 bases between. CDR3 length: 14 amino acids. CDR1 SNHLY and CDR2 FYNNEI come from the germline V gene.

The chain employs TRBV6-1 and TRBJ2-7; 7 nucleotides line up with TRBD1. This CDR3 has 16 residues. The ends lost 2 bases at V and 4 bases at J; junction bases unmatched: 11. The germline V gene encodes CDR1 MNHNS and CDR2 SASEGT. CDR3 nucleotide sequence: TGTGCCAGCAGTGAAACCCTCGGGACAGATATGTACGAGCAGTACTTC. Translating it yields CASSETLGTDMYEQYF.

The chain uses TRBV15 and TRBJ2-1, with 7 bases matching TRBD1. Per germline, CDR1 LNHNV and CDR2 YYDKDF (reference sequence). Trimming took 1 base from V and 7 from J; bases not matched to a gene: 7. The CDR3 covers 15 residues. CDR3 DNA: TGTGCCACCAGCAGAGGCCGGGACAGAGAAAATGAGCAGTTCTTC. Protein product: CATSRGRDRENEQFF.

This chain joins TRBV9 and TRBJ2-7, with D perhaps matching TRBD1 (6 bases). Trimming left V 1 base short and J 7 bases short, with 24 bases between. The CDR3 has 17 amino acids. Germline CDR1 SGDLS, CDR2 YYNGEE. In nucleotides, the CDR3 is TGTGCCAGCAGCGTAAGAGAAGAGGGACACCTACTTTCGGAGCAGTACTTC. Amino acids: CASSVREEGHLLSEQYF. Filled out from reference TRBV9 and TRBJ2-7, the complete variable domain reads DSGVTQTPKHLITATGQRVTLRCSPRSGDLSVYWYQQSLDQGLQFLIQYYNGEERAKGNILERFSAQQFPDLHSELNLSSLELGDSALYFCASSVREEGHLLSEQYFGPGTRLTVT.

This sequence joins TRBV5-8 and TRBJ1-4; no clear D. From germline, CDR1 is SGHTS and CDR2 YDEGEE. V was shortened by 1 base and J by 1 base, with 14 bases between the two germline ends. This CDR3 region has 17 residues. The CDR3 here is CASSLPYLRVTNEKLFF. The CDR3 DNA is TGTGCCAGCAGCTTGCCCTACCTTCGGGTAACTAATGAAAAACTGTTTTTT.

This clone was counted once. This chain links TRBV7-2 with TRBJ2-3; 15 bases line up with TRBD2. V lost 5 bases, J lost 3 bases, and 3 bases stayed unmatched. Germline V CDR1 and CDR2: SGHTA, FQGNSA. The CDR3 totals 16 residues. CDR3 sequence: CASSLGLAGGTDTQYF. CDR3 in DNA: TGTGCCAGCAGCCTTGGACTAGCGGGGGGGACAGATACGCAGTATTTT.

This clone was observed a few times. V gene TRBV18 combines with J gene TRBJ2-5; 10 nucleotides align to TRBD2. There are 16 residues in the CDR3. Germline CDR1 reads KGHSH; CDR2 reads LQKENI. V lost 2 bases, J lost 2 bases, and 5 bases stayed unmatched. The CDR3 bases are TGTGCCAGCTCACCAACCCTAGCGGGGGAGCAAGAGACCCAGTACTTC. This codes for CASSPTLAGEQETQYF.

The DNA for the CDR3 is TGCGCCAGCAGCTTGGGACTAGAAGGGGCGCAGTTCTTC. It specifies CASSLGLEGAQFF. This rearrangement joins TRBV5-1 to TRBJ2-1; D possibly corresponds to TRBD2 (6 bases). The CDR3 spans 13 residues. V dropped 0 bases and J dropped 12 bases, with 13 bases sitting between them. Germline V CDR1 and CDR2: SGHRS, YFSETQ.

By proportion, this clone is medium-sized. For the CDR3, the DNA is TGTGCCAGTAGGCAGAGCGGGAACACCATATATTTT. This sequence encodes CASRQSGNTIYF. The V gene is TRBV19, the J gene TRBJ1-3, with D hard to call. This CDR3 contains 12 residues. Trimming removed 6 bases at V and 7 bases at J, with 10 bases between. CDR1 is LNHDA and CDR2 is SQIVND in the germline V gene (reference sequence).